Listed below are T cell receptor beta chains from one sample, sequenced in a study of blood T cell repertoires in COVID-19. The assay was immunoSEQ multiplex PCR, and TCRdb's table has in-frame clones only and misses some. Of about 180,000 clones detected, around 80% appear once; the ten largest clones hold 6.5%. The source material was peripheral blood. The source is a man aged 65 to 79 with active or convalescent COVID-19. Both conserved end residues are part of each CDR3. Fields, in order: J gene, V gene, CDR3 protein.

TRBJ2-5 | TRBV6-1 | CASSVSGREYQETQYF
TRBJ1-1 | TRBV20-1 | CSASHRDEYTEAFF
TRBJ2-1 | TRBV6-5 | CASSLVGTRYNEQFF
TRBJ2-2 | TRBV7-2 | CASSSYRSNTGELFF
TRBJ1-2 | TRBV6-5 | CASSPHSLDYGYTF
TRBJ2-1 | TRBV2 | CASSGGNDSWQFF
TRBJ1-2 | TRBV13 | CASSLRSGGAVYGYTF
TRBJ2-5 | TRBV12-1 | CASSLMAKETQYF
TRBJ1-1 | TRBV6-5 | CASSYSGLMNTEAFF
TRBJ2-1 | TRBV11-2 | CASSLAASGRANNEQFF
TRBJ2-1 | TRBV6-2/TRBV6-3 | CASSPLPRGHYNEQFF
TRBJ1-2 | TRBV29-1 | CSVEGLGLSNYGYTF
TRBJ2-3 | TRBV10-3 | CAISGPAGDGTDTQYF
TRBJ1-4 | TRBV12-3/TRBV12-4 | CASSRQGNEKLFF
TRBJ1-1 | TRBV11-2 | CASSSDRAGAFF
TRBJ2-7 | TRBV7-3 | CASSLTSGSINEQYF
TRBJ2-1 | TRBV4-2 | CASSQGGNNEQFF
TRBJ2-5 | TRBV15 | CATSRPSGTSGQETQYF
TRBJ1-5 | TRBV6-2/TRBV6-3 | CASSYSTARGNQPQHF
TRBJ1-6 | TRBV29-1 | CSVLQGYNSPLHF
TRBJ1-5 | TRBV19 | CASSISQGRGSNQPQHF
TRBJ2-1 | TRBV5-1 | CASSKSQGGEQFF
TRBJ1-2 | TRBV18 | CASSPYLNRDRVNYGYTF
TRBJ2-4 | TRBV13 | CASSPRDRGFDNIQYF
TRBJ2-3 | TRBV24-1 | CATSDPSGSADTQYF
TRBJ2-3 | TRBV5-1 | CASSLEPTLIPDTQYF
TRBJ2-7 | TRBV6-8 | CASSYSIGGQGASYEQYF
TRBJ1-3 | TRBV9 | CASSVEGGRNTIYF
TRBJ2-5 | TRBV5-4 | CASSLARTRVGQETQYF
TRBJ2-3 | TRBV7-2 | CASSPNLRDTQYF
TRBJ1-2 | TRBV27 | CASSSRGWYGYTF
TRBJ2-5 | TRBV5-4 | CASSPPGERETQYF
TRBJ1-5 | TRBV7-9 | CASSQAYGNQPQHF
TRBJ1-6 | TRBV12-3/TRBV12-4 | CASSPRQGLPLHF
TRBJ1-6 | TRBV2 | CASSEGPQVDSPLHF
TRBJ2-3 | TRBV7-9 | CASSKTVGNNTQYF
TRBJ1-5 | TRBV5-5 | CASSSRGQGYNQPQHF
TRBJ2-2 | TRBV27 | CASRTVRGTGELFF
TRBJ1-1 | TRBV7-9 | CASSTRTDTSNTEAFF
TRBJ1-5 | TRBV4-2 | CASRQAVNQPQHF
TRBJ1-1 | TRBV9 | CASSVGDPWTGNTEAFF
TRBJ2-1 | TRBV5-1 | CASSQTGTSGNEQFF
TRBJ2-2 | TRBV3-1/TRBV3-2 | CASSLGGNRGTGELFF
TRBJ1-2 | TRBV19 | CASSMGTYYGYTF
TRBJ1-1 | TRBV29-1 | CSVLDRGGTEAFF
TRBJ2-1 | TRBV7-6 | CASSPLSPPHNEQFF
TRBJ2-5 | TRBV10-3 | CAIARGETQYF
TRBJ2-5 | TRBV10-2 | CASSDNGGARGETQYF
TRBJ1-6 | TRBV2 | CASSATVTNSPLHF
TRBJ2-3 | TRBV18 | CASSHGLAGADTQYF
TRBJ1-1 | TRBV5-6 | CASSNGRGPLNTEAFF
TRBJ2-3 | TRBV21-1 | CASSKVNPRGRSTDTQYF
TRBJ1-5 | TRBV7-2 | CASSVTVGGNQPQHF
TRBJ1-5 | TRBV15 | CATSSYRGNQPQHF
TRBJ1-3 | TRBV6-5 | CASSSRGGSRNF
TRBJ2-1 | TRBV9 | CASSVGASGSYNEQFF
TRBJ2-1 | TRBV6-1 | CASSQAGGSSYNEQFF
TRBJ2-2 | TRBV5-1 | CASVEGVVENTGELFF
TRBJ2-7 | TRBV18 | CASSPQRGRSYEQYF